These 11 T cell receptor beta chains were sequenced from one sample in a study of OX40 agonist ivuxolimab in advanced cancers. Generated by immunoSEQ multiplex PCR, the TCRdb table keeps only in-frame clones and is missing some. Of approximately 43,000 clones listed, 87% are singletons. The sequencing used CD4+ or CD8+ T cells sorted from blood, collected in a trial of the OX40 agonist ivuxolimab. The receptors originated from an adult with an advanced solid tumor such as melanoma, head and neck, liver or kidney cancer.

V is TRBV7-9 and J is TRBJ1-2, with 7 bases that match TRBD1. Germline assignment: CDR1 SEHNR and CDR2 FQNEAQ (reference sequence). This CDR3 region has 12 residues. V gave up 5 bases and J gave up 8 bases; unmatched junction bases: 5. CDR3 sequence (DNA): TGTGCCAGCAGCGTATACAGGGGAGGCTACACCTTC. It codes for CASSVYRGGYTF.

The CDR3 region is CASSLGQGASQPQHF. CDR3 nucleotide sequence: TGTGCCAGCAGCTTAGGGCAGGGGGCGAGTCAGCCCCAGCATTTT. The genes are TRBV7-2 and TRBJ1-5; 8 nucleotides line up with TRBD1. Germline trimming cut 1 base from V and 6 bases from J; bases unmatched to any gene: 5. The CDR3 is made up of 15 amino acids. Germline CDR1 reads SGHTA; CDR2 reads FQGNSA. The variable domain in full, with the rest retrieved from reference TRBV7-2 and TRBJ1-5, is GAGVSQSPSNKVTEKGKDVELRCDPISGHTALYWYRQSLGQGLEFLIYFQGNSAPDKSGLPSDRFSAERTGGSVSTLTIQRTQQEDSAVYLCASSLGQGASQPQHFGDGTRLSIL.

The chain recombines TRBV6-6 with TRBJ2-1; TRBD2 matches 14 bases. The V gene's germline CDR1 is MNHNY and CDR2 SVGAGI (reference sequence). The CDR3 has 15 amino acids. Trimming cost V 2 bases and J 6 bases; bases outside gene matches: 0. CDR3 sequence: CASSYGTSGSNEQFF. The DNA of the CDR3 is TGTGCCAGCAGTTACGGGACTAGCGGGAGCAATGAGCAGTTCTTC.

The chain employs TRBV28 and TRBJ1-2, with a possible D match to TRBD1 (5 bases). The CDR3 loop spans 15 amino acids. CDR1 and CDR2 (germline): MDHEN, SYDVKM. The V end lost 4 bases, the J end lost 3 bases, and 15 bases lay between the germline ends. The DNA for the CDR3 is TGTGCCAGCAGTTCCTCAGGGTCGGGGGACTATGGCTACACCTTC. It codes for CASSSSGSGDYGYTF.

This chain joins TRBV6-5 and TRBJ2-3; TRBD2 aligns across 9 bases. The CDR3 is 16 residues long. CDR1 and CDR2 from the germline V gene are MNHEY and SVGAGI. The V gene end was trimmed by 0 bases and the J gene end by 6 bases; junction bases not matched to a gene: 7. Here the CDR3 DNA reads TGTGCCAGCAGTTACTCAAAAGCGGGGGGCCGGGATACGCAGTATTTT. It is translated as CASSYSKAGGRDTQYF.

The chain couples TRBV2 to TRBJ2-5; 10 bases are a match to TRBD2. Trimming at V came to 8 bases and at J to 2 bases, leaving 5 bases not matched to a gene. CDR3 length: 14 residues. CDR1 SNHLY and CDR2 FYNNEI come from the germline V gene. Here the CDR3 DNA reads TGTGCCAGCGATCTAGCGGGAGCACAAGAGACCCAGTACTTC. The encoded protein is CASDLAGAQETQYF.

The gene calls are TRBV9 and TRBJ2-3; tentatively, D is TRBD1 (7 bases). V dropped 2 bases and J dropped 3 bases, with 16 bases sitting between them. Germline values: CDR1 SGDLS, CDR2 YYNGEE. The CDR3 contains 16 residues. CDR3 nucleotides: TGTGCCAGCAGCGTCGAGGGGGCCGGGACTACAGATACGCAGTATTTT. Amino acid sequence: CASSVEGAGTTDTQYF.

By sample fraction, this clone is hyperexpanded. Other DNA variants within this sample encode the same CDR3. This chain links TRBV6-1 with TRBJ2-7; D is ambiguous. CDR3 length: 13 residues. V lost 6 bases to trimming and J lost 2 bases, with 11 bases between them. Germline assignment: CDR1 MNHNS and CDR2 SASEGT. The CDR3, as DNA: TGTGCCAGCAGGACGGAAGGTCCCTACGAGCAGTACTTC. This gives the protein CASRTEGPYEQYF.

CDR3 sequence: CASSPPQGLYYEQYF. CDR3 nucleotide sequence: TGTGCCAGCTCACCACCCCAGGGGCTTTACTACGAGCAGTACTTC. This chain joins TRBV18 and TRBJ2-7, with D possibly being TRBD1 (6 bases). CDR3 size: 15 residues. Trimming removed 0 bases at V and 3 bases at J, with 12 bases between. Germline-derived CDR1 and CDR2 are KGHSH and LQKENI.

This sequence joins TRBV5-6 and TRBJ1-5; D is possibly TRBD1 (5 bases). CDR1 and CDR2 from the germline V gene are SGHDT and YYEEEE. The CDR3 totals 13 residues. V lost 1 base and J lost 12, with 14 bases in between. CDR3: CASSLSPDSYQHF. DNA of the CDR3: TGTGCCAGCAGCTTGTCTCCCGACAGTTACCAGCATTTT.

V usage is TRBV28 and J usage is TRBJ2-3, with D uncertain. The germline V gene has CDR1 MDHEN and CDR2 SYDVKM. This CDR3 contains 14 residues. V was shortened by 3 bases and J by 2 bases, with 9 bases between the two germline ends. The CDR3 spells CASSFSDNTDTQYF. The CDR3 DNA sequence: TGTGCCAGCAGTTTCTCCGACAACACAGATACGCAGTATTTT.